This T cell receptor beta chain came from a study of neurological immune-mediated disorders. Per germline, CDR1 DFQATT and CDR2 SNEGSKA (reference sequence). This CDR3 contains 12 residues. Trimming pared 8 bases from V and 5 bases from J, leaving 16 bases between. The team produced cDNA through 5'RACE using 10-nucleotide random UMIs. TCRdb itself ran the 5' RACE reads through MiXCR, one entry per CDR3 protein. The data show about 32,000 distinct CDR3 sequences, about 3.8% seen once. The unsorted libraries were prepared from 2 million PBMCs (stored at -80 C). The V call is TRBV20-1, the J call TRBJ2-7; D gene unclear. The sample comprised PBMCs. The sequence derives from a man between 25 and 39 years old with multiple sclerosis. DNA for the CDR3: TGCAGTCCGAGTGATGGGATACACGAGCAGTACTTC. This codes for CSPSDGIHEQYF.